Included here is one T cell receptor (beta chain) sequence, with context. Over several immunoSEQ plates, each subset's genomic DNA was distributed in even portions. When replicate PCRs were run on unsorted PBMC, they used approximately 300 ng DNA, tens of thousands of T cell genomes. The data were produced by immunoSEQ multiplex PCR, yet TCRdb's version contains in-frame clones alone and is incomplete. The sample lists about 500,000 clones, around 77% occurring once. The CDR3 totals 14 residues. Per the germline V gene, CDR1 is SGHTA and CDR2 is FQGNSA. V was pared by 5 bases and J by 4 bases, with 4 bases of the junction left unmatched. The sample is drawn from a study of shared clonotypes between healthy human individuals.

The receptor was derived from a woman aged 40-49 years in good health. Some clones in this sample may be carry-over from other donors' samples. The chain recombines TRBV7-2 with TRBJ2-7; TRBD1 matches 11 bases. Sequences were obtained from PBMCs. CDR3 sequence (DNA): TGTGCCAGCAGCCGGGACAGGGGGTTTTACGAGCAGTACTTC. This encodes CASSRDRGFYEQYF.